This TCR beta chain was sequenced in a study of cytomegalovirus exposure and HLA in healthy donors. In the case of this clone: Its antigen remains unknown.

Study-wide points: Cytomegalovirus association was assigned to under 200 TCR beta chains. Earlier analysis yielded a pattern in which most TCR beta V segments were productive about 90% or about 30% of the time.

The V segment lost 8 bases and the J segment 5 bases; nucleotides outside the gene matches: 6. The CDR3 is 13 residues long. The germline V gene encodes CDR1 MNHEY and CDR2 SMNVEV (reference sequence). At collection, donors were nominally healthy, but unrecorded immune exposures were probable. A multiplex PCR was run with 60 Vbeta primers and 13 Jbeta primers. The repertoire was sequenced with immunoSEQ multiplex PCR; TCRdb's copy has only in-frame clones and lacks some. This sample has roughly 120,000 clones, with almost 70% found just once. The receptor's source is a man aged 25-45 years in good health and CMV-seropositive. The chain carries TRBV27 and TRBJ1-2, with TRBD1 matching 9 bases. The sample comprised PBMCs. The CDR3 nucleotides are TGTGCCAGCGGAACAGGGGGCCGTTATGGCTACACCTTC. Translated, it gives CASGTGGRYGYTF.